This T cell receptor (beta chain) was observed in a study of blood T cell repertoires in COVID-19. Overall study: COVID-19 samples from acute and convalescent phases originated in the United States, Italy and Spain. PBMCs, B-cell-depleted T cells, or T cells were the source of the cDNA or gDNA that made up the material.

Original data processing: It was from reference gene primer amplification that nucleated cell counts were estimated. TCRdb keeps only in-frame clones here, not all; method: immunoSEQ multiplex PCR. V and J calls and clone size are copied from that table; D and trimming were computed from the DNA. Here the sample spans over 75,000 clones, approximately 78% being singletons. The CDR3 has 17 residues. V lost 0 bases and J lost 0, with 13 bases in between. The germline CDR1 and CDR2 sequences are SGHDT and YYEEEE. The clonotype comes from a woman older than 75 with acute or convalescent COVID-19. Sequenced input: peripheral blood. The chain recombines TRBV5-6 with TRBJ1-3; D not certain. This CDR3 is CASSLGVAGFSGNTIYF. The CDR3 region has the DNA TGTGCCAGCAGCTTGGGAGTGGCAGGATTCTCTGGAAACACCATATATTTT.